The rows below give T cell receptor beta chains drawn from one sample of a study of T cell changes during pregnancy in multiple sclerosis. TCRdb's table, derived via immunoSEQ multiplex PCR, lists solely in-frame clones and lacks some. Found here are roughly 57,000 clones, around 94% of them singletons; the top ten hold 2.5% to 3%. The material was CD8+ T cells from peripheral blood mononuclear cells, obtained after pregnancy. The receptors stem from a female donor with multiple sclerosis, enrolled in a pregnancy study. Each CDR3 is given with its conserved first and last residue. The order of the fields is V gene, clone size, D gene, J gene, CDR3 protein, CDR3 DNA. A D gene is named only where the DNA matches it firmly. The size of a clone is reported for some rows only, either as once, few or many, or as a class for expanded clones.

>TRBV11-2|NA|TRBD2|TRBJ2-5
CASSPLWGGETQYF
TGTGCCAGCAGCCCCCTATGGGGGGGGGAGACCCAGTACTTC
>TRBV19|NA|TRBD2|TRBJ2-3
CASSTLAEITDTQYF
TGTGCCAGTAGTACCCTAGCGGAAATTACAGATACGCAGTATTTT
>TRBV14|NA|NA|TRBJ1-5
CASSQEEFWSPSNQPQHF
TGTGCCAGCAGCCAAGAGGAGTTCTGGAGCCCAAGCAATCAGCCCCAGCATTTT
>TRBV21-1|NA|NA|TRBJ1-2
CASSKSQGISCRCYGYTF
TGTGCCAGCAGCAAATCCCAGGGTATTAGTTGTAGGTGCTATGGCTACACCTTC
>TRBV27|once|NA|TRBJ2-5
CASSLSGAETQYF
TGTGCCAGCAGTTTAAGCGGCGCAGAGACCCAGTACTTC
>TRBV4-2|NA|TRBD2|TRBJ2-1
CASSQDAGGPNEQFF
TGTGCCAGCAGCCAAGATGCGGGAGGGCCCAATGAGCAGTTCTTC
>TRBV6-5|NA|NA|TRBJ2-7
CASSPGSSYEQYF
TGTGCCAGCAGCCCGGGGAGCTCCTACGAGCAGTACTTC
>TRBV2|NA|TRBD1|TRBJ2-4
CASSEAGDRGDF
TGTGCCAGCAGTGAAGCAGGGGACAGGGGGGACTTC
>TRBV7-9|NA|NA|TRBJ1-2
CASSLDRYETYNYGYTF
TGTGCCAGCAGCTTAGATCGATACGAGACATACAACTATGGCTACACCTTC
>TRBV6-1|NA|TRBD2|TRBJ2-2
CASSEVLAGGPVTGELFF
TGTGCCAGCAGTGAAGTACTAGCGGGAGGGCCCGTAACCGGGGAGCTGTTTTTT
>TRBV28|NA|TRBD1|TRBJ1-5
CASSSYRTGSNQPQHF
TGTGCCAGCAGTTCCTACCGGACAGGGAGCAATCAGCCCCAGCATTTT
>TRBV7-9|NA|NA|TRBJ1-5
CASSLGGPNQPQHF
TGTGCCAGCAGCTTAGGCGGCCCCAATCAGCCCCAGCATTTT
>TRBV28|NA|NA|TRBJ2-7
CASSLQNREEQYF
TGTGCCAGCAGTTTGCAAAACAGGGAAGAGCAGTACTTC
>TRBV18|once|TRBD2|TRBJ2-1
CASSRPGLAAYNEQFF
TGTGCCAGCTCACGACCGGGACTAGCGGCCTACAATGAGCAGTTCTTC
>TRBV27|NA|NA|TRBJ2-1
CASSSGLYNEQFF
TGTGCCAGCAGTTCGGGACTTTACAATGAGCAGTTCTTC
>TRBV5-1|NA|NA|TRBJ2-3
CASSLFTSTDTQYF
TGCGCCAGCAGCTTATTCACTAGCACAGATACGCAGTATTTT
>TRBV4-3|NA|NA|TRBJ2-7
CASSQGVSAAYEQYF
TGCGCCAGCAGCCAAGGGGTTAGCGCCGCCTACGAGCAGTACTTC
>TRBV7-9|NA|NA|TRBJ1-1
CASSLAEGGRGEAFF
TGTGCCAGCAGCTTAGCAGAAGGAGGGAGGGGGGAAGCTTTCTTT
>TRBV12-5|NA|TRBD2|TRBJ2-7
CASGILIHSGRSPYEQYF
TGTGCTAGTGGAATTCTTATACATAGCGGGAGGTCCCCCTACGAGCAGTACTTC